The source of this T cell receptor (beta chain) is a study of shared clonotypes between healthy human individuals. CD45RO-negative CD8 cells positively selected for CCR7 made up the naive population, which excluded terminally differentiated effector memory CD45RA+ cells. This clone came up a few times. Within the sample, other DNA sequences also encode this same CDR3. Sequenced by immunoSEQ multiplex PCR; TCRdb stores in-frame clones only, minus some. The sample lists about 2.1 million clones, 90% to 95% occurring once. The CDR3 covers 12 residues. Looked up from germline, CDR1 is SEHNR and CDR2 is FQNEAQ (reference sequence). V lost 0 bases and J lost 1, with 0 bases in between.

J is TRBJ2-5 and V is TRBV7-9; D is unclear. The sequence was obtained from a man aged 18 to 30 in good health. Some clones in this sample may be carry-over from other donors' samples. Specimen: naive CD8+ T cells from PBMCs. CDR3 DNA sequence: TGTGCCAGCAGCTTAGCCCAAGAGACCCAGTACTTC. This codes for CASSLAQETQYF.